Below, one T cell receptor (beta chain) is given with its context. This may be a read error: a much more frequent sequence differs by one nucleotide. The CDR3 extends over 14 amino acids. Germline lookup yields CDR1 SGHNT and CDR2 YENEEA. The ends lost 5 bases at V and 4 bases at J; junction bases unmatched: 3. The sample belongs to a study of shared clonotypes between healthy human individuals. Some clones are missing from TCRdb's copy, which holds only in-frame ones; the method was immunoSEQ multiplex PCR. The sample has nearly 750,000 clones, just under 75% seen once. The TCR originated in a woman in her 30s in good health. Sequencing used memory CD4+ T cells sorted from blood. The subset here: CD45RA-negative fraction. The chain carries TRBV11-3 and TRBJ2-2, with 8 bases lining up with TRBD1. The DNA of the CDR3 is TGTGCCAGCAGCCTTCAGGGGGCCACCGGGGAGCTGTTTTTT. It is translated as CASSLQGATGELFF.